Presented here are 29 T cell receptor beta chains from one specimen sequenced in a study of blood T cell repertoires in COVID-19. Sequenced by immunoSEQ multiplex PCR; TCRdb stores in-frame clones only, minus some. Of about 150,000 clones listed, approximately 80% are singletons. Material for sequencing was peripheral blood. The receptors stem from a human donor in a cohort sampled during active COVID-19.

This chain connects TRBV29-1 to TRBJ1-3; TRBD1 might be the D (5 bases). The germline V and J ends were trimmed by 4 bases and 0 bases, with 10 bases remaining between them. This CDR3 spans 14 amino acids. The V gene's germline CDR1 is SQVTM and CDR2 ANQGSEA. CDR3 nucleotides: TGCAGCGTTGGTACAGGATTCTCTGGAAACACCATATATTTT. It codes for CSVGTGFSGNTIYF. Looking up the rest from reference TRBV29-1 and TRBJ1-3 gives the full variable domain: SAVISQKPSRDICQRGTSLTIQCQVDSQVTMMFWYRQQPGQSLTLIATANQGSEATYESGFVIDKFPISRPNLTFSTLTVSNMSPEDSSIYLCSVGTGFSGNTIYFGEGSWLTVV.

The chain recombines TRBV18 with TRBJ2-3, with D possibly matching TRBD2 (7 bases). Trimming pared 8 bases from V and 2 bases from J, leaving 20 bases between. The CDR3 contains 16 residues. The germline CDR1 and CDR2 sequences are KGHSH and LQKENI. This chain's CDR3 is CASAGEGRLLTDTQYF. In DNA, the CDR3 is TGTGCCAGCGCAGGGGAGGGGCGGCTCCTCACAGATACGCAGTATTTT.

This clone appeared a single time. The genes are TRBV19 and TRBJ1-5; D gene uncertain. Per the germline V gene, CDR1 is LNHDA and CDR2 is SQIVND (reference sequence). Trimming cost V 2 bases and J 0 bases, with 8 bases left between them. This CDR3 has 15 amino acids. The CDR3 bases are TGTGCCAGTAGTATATTGGGCAATAGCAATCAGCCCCAGCATTTT. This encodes CASSILGNSNQPQHF.

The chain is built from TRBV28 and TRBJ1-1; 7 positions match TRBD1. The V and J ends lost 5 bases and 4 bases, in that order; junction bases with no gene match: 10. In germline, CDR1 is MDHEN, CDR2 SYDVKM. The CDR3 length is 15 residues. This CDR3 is CASSVGGQLGTEAFF. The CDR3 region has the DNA TGTGCCAGCAGTGTCGGGGGACAGTTGGGCACTGAAGCTTTCTTT.

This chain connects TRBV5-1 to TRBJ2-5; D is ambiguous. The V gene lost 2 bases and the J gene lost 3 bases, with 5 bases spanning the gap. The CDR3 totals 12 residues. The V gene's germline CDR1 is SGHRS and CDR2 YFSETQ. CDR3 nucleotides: TGCGCCAGCAGCTTACTTGAAGAGACCCAGTACTTC. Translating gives CASSLLEETQYF.

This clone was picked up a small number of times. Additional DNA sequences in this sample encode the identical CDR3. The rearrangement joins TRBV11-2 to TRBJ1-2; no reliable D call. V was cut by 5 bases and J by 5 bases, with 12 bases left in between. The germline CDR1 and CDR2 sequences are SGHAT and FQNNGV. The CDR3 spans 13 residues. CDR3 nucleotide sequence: TGTGCCAGCAGCCCTTCGGGTCCGTATGGCTACACCTTC. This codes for CASSPSGPYGYTF.

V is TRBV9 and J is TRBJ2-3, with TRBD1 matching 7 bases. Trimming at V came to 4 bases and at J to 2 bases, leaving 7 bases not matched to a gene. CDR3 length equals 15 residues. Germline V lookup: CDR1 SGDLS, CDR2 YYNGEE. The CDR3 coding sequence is TGTGCCAGCAGCACCGGGACAGAAAACACAGATACGCAGTATTTT. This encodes CASSTGTENTDTQYF. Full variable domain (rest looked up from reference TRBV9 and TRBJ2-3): DSGVTQTPKHLITATGQRVTLRCSPRSGDLSVYWYQQSLDQGLQFLIQYYNGEERAKGNILERFSAQQFPDLHSELNLSSLELGDSALYFCASSTGTENTDTQYFGPGTRLTVL.

The CDR3 spells CASSPGQGGYGYTF. The CDR3 bases are TGCGCCAGCAGCCCAGGACAGGGCGGCTATGGCTACACCTTC. The rearrangement joins TRBV5-1 to TRBJ1-2, with TRBD1 matching over 8 bases. Trimming removed 4 bases from V and 4 bases from J; junction bases left unmatched: 6. Germline V CDR1 and CDR2: SGHRS, YFSETQ. The CDR3 has 14 residues. Variable domain in full (rest from reference TRBV5-1 and TRBJ1-2): KAGVTQTPRYLIKTRGQQVTLSCSPISGHRSVSWYQQTPGQGLQFLFEYFSETQRNKGNFPGRFSGRQFSNSRSEMNVSTLELGDSALYLCASSPGQGGYGYTFGSGTRLTVV.

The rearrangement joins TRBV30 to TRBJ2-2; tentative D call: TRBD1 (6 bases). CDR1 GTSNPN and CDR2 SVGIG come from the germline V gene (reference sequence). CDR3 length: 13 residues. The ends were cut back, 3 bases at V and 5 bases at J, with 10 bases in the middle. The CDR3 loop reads CAWRPDRTGELFF. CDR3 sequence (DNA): TGTGCCTGGAGGCCAGACAGGACCGGGGAGCTGTTTTTT.

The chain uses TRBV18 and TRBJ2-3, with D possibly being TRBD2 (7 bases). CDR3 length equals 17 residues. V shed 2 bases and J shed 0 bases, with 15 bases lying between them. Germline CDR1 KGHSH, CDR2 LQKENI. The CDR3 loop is CASSPNSRGGSTDTQYF. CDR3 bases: TGTGCCAGCTCACCAAATTCTAGGGGGGGCAGCACAGATACGCAGTATTTT.

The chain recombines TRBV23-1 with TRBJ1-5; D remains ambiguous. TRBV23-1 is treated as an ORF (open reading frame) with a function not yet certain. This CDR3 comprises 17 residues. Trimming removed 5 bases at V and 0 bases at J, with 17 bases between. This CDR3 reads CASSVPGSTYSNQPQHF. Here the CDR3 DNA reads TGCGCCAGCAGTGTTCCGGGATCCACTTATAGCAATCAGCCCCAGCATTTT.

CDR3 sequence (DNA): TGTGCCAGTGGGAGGAGTAGCGGGGCCTACAATGAGCAGTTCTTC. It encodes CASGRSSGAYNEQFF. V is TRBV2 and J is TRBJ2-1, with 8 bases fitting TRBD2. V gave up 9 bases and J gave up 2 bases; unmatched junction bases: 9. Germline V CDR1 and CDR2: SNHLY, FYNNEI. The length of the CDR3 is 15 residues.

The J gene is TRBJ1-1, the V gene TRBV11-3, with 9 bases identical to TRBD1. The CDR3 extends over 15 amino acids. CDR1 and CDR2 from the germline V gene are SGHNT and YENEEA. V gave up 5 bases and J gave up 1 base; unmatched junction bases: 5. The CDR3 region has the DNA TGTGCCAGCAGCCCACCGGGACAGGGGAACACTGAAGCTTTCTTT. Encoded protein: CASSPPGQGNTEAFF.

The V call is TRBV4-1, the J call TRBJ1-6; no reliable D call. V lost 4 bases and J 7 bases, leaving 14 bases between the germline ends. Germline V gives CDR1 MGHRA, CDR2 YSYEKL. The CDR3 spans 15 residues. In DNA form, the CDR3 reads TGCGCCAGCAGCCTCCGCGGGGAGGGAAATTCACCCCTCCACTTT. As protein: CASSLRGEGNSPLHF.

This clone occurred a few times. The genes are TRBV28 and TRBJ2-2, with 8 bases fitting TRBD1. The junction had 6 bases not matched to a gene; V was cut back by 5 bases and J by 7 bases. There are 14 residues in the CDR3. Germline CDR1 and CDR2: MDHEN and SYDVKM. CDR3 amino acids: CASSQQGGDGELFF. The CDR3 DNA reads TGTGCCAGCAGTCAACAGGGGGGTGACGGGGAGCTGTTTTTT.

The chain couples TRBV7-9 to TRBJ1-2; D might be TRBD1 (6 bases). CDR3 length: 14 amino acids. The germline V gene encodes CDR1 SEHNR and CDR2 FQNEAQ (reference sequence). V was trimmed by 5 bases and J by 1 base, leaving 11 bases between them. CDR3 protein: CASSPGTSNYGYTF. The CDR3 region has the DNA TGTGCCAGCAGCCCCGGGACAAGTAACTATGGCTACACCTTC.

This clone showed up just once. Here the CDR3 reads CASSPGLAGGQETQYF. Written as DNA, the CDR3 is TGTGCCAGCAGCCCCGGCCTAGCGGGGGGGCAAGAGACCCAGTACTTC. The chain carries TRBV9 and TRBJ2-5; the match to TRBD2 covers 12 bases. In germline, CDR1 is SGDLS, CDR2 YYNGEE. Trimming cost V 4 bases and J 2 bases; bases outside gene matches: 6. The CDR3 loop spans 16 amino acids.

In DNA form, the CDR3 reads TGTGCCAGCGCGGAAGAAGCTAACTATGGCTACACCTTC. Amino acids: CASAEEANYGYTF. The chain recombines TRBV6-6 with TRBJ1-2, with D unresolved. Trimming stripped 8 bases from V and 0 bases from J, with 10 bases between. The CDR3 covers 13 residues. In germline, CDR1 is MNHNY, CDR2 SVGAGI (reference sequence).

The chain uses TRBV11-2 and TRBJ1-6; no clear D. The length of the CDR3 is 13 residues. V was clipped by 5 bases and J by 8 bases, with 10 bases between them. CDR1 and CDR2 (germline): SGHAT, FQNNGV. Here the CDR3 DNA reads TGTGCCAGCAGCGAAAAGCAGGATTCACCCCTCCACTTT. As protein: CASSEKQDSPLHF.

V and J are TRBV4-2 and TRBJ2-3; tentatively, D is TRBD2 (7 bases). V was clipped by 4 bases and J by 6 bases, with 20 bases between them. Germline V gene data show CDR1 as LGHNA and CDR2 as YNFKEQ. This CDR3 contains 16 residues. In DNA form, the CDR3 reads TGTGCCAGCAGCCTCCGGATGGGGGGGCGGGAGGATACGCAGTATTTT. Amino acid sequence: CASSLRMGGREDTQYF.

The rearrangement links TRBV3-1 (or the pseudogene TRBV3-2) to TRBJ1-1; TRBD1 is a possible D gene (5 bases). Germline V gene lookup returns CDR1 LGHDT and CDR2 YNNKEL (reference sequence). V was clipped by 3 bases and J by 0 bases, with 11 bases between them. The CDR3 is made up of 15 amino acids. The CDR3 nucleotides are TGTGCCAGCAGCCAGGGGCAGGGCATGAACACTGAAGCTTTCTTT. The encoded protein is CASSQGQGMNTEAFF.

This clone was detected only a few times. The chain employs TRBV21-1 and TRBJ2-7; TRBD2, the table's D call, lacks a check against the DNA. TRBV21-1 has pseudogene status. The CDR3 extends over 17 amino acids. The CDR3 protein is CASSPHKTGASSYEQYF. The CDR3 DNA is TGTGCCAGCAGCCCCCATAAGACCGGTGCTAGCTCCTACGAGCAGTACTTC.

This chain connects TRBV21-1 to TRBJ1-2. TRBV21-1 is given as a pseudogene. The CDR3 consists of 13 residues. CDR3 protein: CASSGRANYGYTF. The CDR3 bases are TGTGCCAGCAGCGGGCGGGCTAACTATGGCTACACCTTC.

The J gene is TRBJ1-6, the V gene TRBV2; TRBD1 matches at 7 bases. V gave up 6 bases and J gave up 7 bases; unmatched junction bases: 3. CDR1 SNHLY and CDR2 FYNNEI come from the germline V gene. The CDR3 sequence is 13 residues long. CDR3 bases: TGTGCCAGCAGGGGGACAGTCAATTCACCCCTCCACTTT. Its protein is CASRGTVNSPLHF.

DNA for the CDR3: TGTGCCAGCAGCTTCCGGGACAGCGACGGAGAAAAACTGTTTTTT. Translating it yields CASSFRDSDGEKLFF. V gene TRBV5-4 combines with J gene TRBJ1-4, with 7 bases identical to TRBD1. There are 15 residues in the CDR3. Trimming cost V 2 bases and J 8 bases; bases outside gene matches: 9. The germline V gene has CDR1 SGHNT and CDR2 YYREEE (reference sequence).

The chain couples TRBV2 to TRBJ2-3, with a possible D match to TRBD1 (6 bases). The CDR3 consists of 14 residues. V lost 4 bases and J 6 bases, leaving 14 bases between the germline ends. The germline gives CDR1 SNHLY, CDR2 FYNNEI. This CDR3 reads CASSGMQGRDTQYF. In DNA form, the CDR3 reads TGTGCCAGCAGTGGGATGCAGGGGCGGGATACGCAGTATTTT. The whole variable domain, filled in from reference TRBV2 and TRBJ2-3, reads EPEVTQTPSHQVTQMGQEVILRCVPISNHLYFYWYRQILGQKVEFLVSFYNNEISEKSEIFDDQFSVERPDGSNFTLKIRSTKLEDSAMYFCASSGMQGRDTQYFGPGTRLTVL.

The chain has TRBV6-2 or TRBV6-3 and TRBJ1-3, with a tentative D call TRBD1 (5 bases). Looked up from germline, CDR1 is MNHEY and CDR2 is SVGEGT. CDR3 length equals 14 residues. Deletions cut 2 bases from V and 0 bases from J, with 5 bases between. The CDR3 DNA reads TGTGCCAGCAGTTACGACAGCTCTGGAAACACCATATATTTT. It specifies CASSYDSSGNTIYF.

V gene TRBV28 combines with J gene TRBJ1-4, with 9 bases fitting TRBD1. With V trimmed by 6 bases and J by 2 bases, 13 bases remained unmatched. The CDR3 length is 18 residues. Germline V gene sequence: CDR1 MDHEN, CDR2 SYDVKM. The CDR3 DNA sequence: TGTGCCAGCAGCTCCACCAGAACAGGGGGCGTCACTAATGAAAAACTGTTTTTT. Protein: CASSSTRTGGVTNEKLFF.

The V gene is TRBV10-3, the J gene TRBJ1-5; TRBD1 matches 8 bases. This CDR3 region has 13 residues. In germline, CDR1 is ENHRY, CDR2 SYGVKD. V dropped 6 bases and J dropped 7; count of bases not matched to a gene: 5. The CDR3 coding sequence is TGTGCCATCAGCGATACAGGGGGACAGCCCCAGCATTTT. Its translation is CAISDTGGQPQHF.